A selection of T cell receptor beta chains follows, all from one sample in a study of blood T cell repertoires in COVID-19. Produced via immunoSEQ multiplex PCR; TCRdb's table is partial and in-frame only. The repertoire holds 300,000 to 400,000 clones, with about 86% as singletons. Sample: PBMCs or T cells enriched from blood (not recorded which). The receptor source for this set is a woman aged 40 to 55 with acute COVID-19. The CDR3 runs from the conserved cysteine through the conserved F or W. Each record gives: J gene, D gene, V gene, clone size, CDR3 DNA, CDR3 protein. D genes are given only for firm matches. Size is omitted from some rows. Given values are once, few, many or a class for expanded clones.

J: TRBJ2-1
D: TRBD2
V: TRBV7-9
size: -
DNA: TGTGCCAGCAGCTTCCGATTGCTAGCGGGTACCTACAATGAGCAGTTCTTC
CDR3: CASSFRLLAGTYNEQFF

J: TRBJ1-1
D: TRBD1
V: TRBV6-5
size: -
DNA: TGTGCCAGCTATCGGACAGGGATGACTGAAGCTTTCTTT
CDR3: CASYRTGMTEAFF

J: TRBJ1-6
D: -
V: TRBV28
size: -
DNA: TGTGCCAGCAGTGATACAGGGTTGGGTCGTTCACCCCTCCACTTT
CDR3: CASSDTGLGRSPLHF

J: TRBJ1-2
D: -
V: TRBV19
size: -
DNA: TGTGCCAGCCGATCACAGGGTTCCTCCTGCACCTTC
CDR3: CASRSQGSSCTF

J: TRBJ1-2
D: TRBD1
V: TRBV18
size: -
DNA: TGTGCCAGCTCACCTGGCGACAGGGGGCTCTATGGCTACACCTTC
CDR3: CASSPGDRGLYGYTF

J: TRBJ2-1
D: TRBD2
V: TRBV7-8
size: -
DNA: TGTGCCAGCAGCTTAGTTATCCGGTCTAGCGGGGGCCCCTACAATGAGCAGTTCTTC
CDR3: CASSLVIRSSGGPYNEQFF

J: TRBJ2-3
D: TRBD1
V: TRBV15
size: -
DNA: TGTGCCACCAGCGCGAGACCGGGACAGGGTGCAGATACGCAGTATTTT
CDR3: CATSARPGQGADTQYF

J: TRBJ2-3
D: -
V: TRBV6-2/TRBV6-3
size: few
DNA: TGTGCCAGCAGTTCCCCCAGCGGGTGGACAGATACGCAGTATTTT
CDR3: CASSSPSGWTDTQYF

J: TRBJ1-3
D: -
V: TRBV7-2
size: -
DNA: TGTGCCAGCAGCCCCGGGGTGGGATGGGTCTATTTT
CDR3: CASSPGVGWVYF

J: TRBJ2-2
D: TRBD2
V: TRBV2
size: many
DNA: TGTGCCAGTTCGGGACTAGCGAGTGGCACCGGGGAGCTGTTTTTT
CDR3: CASSGLASGTGELFF

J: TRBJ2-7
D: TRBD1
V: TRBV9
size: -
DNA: TGTGCCAGCAGCCAGGGGGTGACAGGGACCTACGAGCAGTACTTC
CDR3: CASSQGVTGTYEQYF

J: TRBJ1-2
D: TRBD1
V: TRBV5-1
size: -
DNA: TGCGCCAGCAGGGGACAGCCAATTTATGGCTACACCTTC
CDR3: CASRGQPIYGYTF

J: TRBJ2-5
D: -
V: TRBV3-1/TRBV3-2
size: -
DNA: TGTGCCAGCAGGCAGGGGAGTATGGAAGAGACCCAGTACTTC
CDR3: CASRQGSMEETQYF

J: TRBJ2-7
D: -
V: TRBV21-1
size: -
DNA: TGTGCCACCGAAGCCCCCCAGCGGCTCAACGAGCAGTACTTC
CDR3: CATEAPQRLNEQYF

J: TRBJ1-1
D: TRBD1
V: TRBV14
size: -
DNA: TGTGCCAGCAGCCAAGATGTTGAGGAGACAGGGGATATTTATGACACTGAAGCTTTCTTT
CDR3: CASSQDVEETGDIYDTEAFF

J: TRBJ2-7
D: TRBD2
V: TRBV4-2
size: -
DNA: TGTGCCAGCAGCCAAGACGGACTAGAAAGCTACGAGCAGTACTTC
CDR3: CASSQDGLESYEQYF

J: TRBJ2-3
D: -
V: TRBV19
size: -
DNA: TGTGCCAGTAGTATGGGGTTACAGGGAGATACGCAGTATTTT
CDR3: CASSMGLQGDTQYF

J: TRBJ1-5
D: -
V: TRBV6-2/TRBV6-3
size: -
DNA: TGTGCCAGCAGTTGGGGGGACCATCAGCCCCAGCATTTT
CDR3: CASSWGDHQPQHF

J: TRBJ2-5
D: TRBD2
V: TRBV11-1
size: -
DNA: TGTGCCAGCAGCAAAGGGACTAGCGCGGGAGAGACCCAGTACTTC
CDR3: CASSKGTSAGETQYF

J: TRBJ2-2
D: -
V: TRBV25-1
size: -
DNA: TGTGCCAGCAGACTAATTAGCACCGGGGAGCTGTTTTTT
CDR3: CASRLISTGELFF

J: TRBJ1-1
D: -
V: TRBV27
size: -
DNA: TGTGCCAGCAGTTTCCGGACAGAACACCTAATGAACACTGAAGCTTTCTTT
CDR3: CASSFRTEHLMNTEAFF

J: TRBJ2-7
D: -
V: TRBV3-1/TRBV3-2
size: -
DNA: TGTGCCAGCAGCCCGGGGACATTGAGCTCCTACGAGCAGTACTTC
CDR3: CASSPGTLSSYEQYF

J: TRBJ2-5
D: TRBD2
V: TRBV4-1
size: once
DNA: TGCGCCAGCAGCCAAGAGTCTCTAGCGGGGGGGGAGACCCAGTACTTC
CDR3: CASSQESLAGGETQYF

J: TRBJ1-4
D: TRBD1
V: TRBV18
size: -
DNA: TGTGCCAGCTCACCGCTACCGGGACAGGGGGAGGATATTGAAAAACTGTTTTTT
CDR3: CASSPLPGQGEDIEKLFF

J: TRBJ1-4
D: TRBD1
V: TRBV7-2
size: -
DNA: TGTGCCAGCAGCTCAGACAGGGGACTAAATGAAAAACTGTTTTTT
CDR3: CASSSDRGLNEKLFF

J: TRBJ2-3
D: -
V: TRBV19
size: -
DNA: TGTGCCAGTAGTATGGACAGCTTGGGGACAGATACGCAGTATTTT
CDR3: CASSMDSLGTDTQYF

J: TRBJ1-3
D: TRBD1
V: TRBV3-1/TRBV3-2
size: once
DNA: TGTGCCAGCAGCCAATGGGACAGAGCTGGAAACACCATATATTTT
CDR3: CASSQWDRAGNTIYF

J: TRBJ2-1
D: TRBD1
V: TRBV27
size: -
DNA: TGTGCCAGCAGTTATATCCTCTCACCTCGACAGGGGGCCGATGAGCAGTTCTTC
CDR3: CASSYILSPRQGADEQFF

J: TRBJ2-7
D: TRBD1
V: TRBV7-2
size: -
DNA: TGTGCCAGCAGCCCAGACAGGGGGCGGAACTACGAGCAGTACTTC
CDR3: CASSPDRGRNYEQYF

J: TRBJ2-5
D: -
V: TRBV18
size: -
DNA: TGTGCCAGCTCACCATTGGGTCTGGGCAGAGAGACCCAGTACTTC
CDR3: CASSPLGLGRETQYF

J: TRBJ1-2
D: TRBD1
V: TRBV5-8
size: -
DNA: TGTGCCAGCAGCAAGAAATCGGGACAGGGATTCTATGGCTACACCTTC
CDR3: CASSKKSGQGFYGYTF

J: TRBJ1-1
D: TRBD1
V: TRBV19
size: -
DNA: TGTGCCAGTAGCGGTAGACAGGGGGGAACTGAAGCTTTCTTT
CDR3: CASSGRQGGTEAFF

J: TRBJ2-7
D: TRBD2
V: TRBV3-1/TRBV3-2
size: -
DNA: TGTGCCAGCAGCCAGGGCGGGGGGCCAACCTACGAGCAGTACTTC
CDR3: CASSQGGGPTYEQYF

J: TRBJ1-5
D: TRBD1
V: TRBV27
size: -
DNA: TGTGCCAGCAGTACCCGGGACAGGGGATGGAATCAGCCCCAGCATTTT
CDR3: CASSTRDRGWNQPQHF

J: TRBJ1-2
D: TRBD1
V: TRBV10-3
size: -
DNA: TGTGCCATCAGTGAGTCGAGACAGGGGGCGGACTATGGCTACACCTTC
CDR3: CAISESRQGADYGYTF

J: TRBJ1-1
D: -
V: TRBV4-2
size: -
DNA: TGTGCCAGCAGCCAACAGACGGGAATGAACACTGAAGCTTTCTTT
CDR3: CASSQQTGMNTEAFF

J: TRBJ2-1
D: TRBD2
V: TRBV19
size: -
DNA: TGTGCCAGTAGTAATCTGTCTAAAGGGAGGGATGAGCAGTTCTTC
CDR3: CASSNLSKGRDEQFF